The 16 T cell receptor beta chains below come from one sample, sequenced in a study of cytomegalovirus exposure and HLA in healthy donors. Vbeta (60) and Jbeta (13) primers were used in the PCR. TCRdb keeps only in-frame clones here, not all; method: immunoSEQ multiplex PCR. The listing contains 50,000 or so clones. Sequenced input: PBMCs. These receptors came from a man in his fifties or sixties in good health and CMV-seropositive.

Worth noting for this clone: The junction departs from germline at one end; a sequencing error may be responsible. The chain links TRBV25-1 to TRBJ2-2, with TRBD2 matching 8 bases. The CDR3 is 15 residues long. CDR1 is MGHDK, CDR2 SYGVNS, per germline. CDR3 sequence: CASCEAGANTGELFF. Here the CDR3 DNA reads TGTGCCAGCTGTGAAGCGGGAGCGAACACCGGGGAGCTGTTTTTT. Looking up the rest from reference TRBV25-1 and TRBJ2-2 gives the full variable domain: EADIYQTPRYLVIGTGKKITLECSQTMGHDKMYWYQQDPGMELHLIHYSYGVNSTEKGDLSSESTVSRIRTEHFPLTLESARPSHTSQYLCASCEAGANTGELFFGEGSRLTVL.

This rearrangement joins TRBV6-1 to TRBJ2-7; TRBD1 matches 7 bases. CDR1 MNHNS and CDR2 SASEGT come from the germline V gene. The CDR3 sequence is 15 residues long. Losses at the gene ends were 6 bases for V and 0 bases for J; bases not matched to a gene: 8. CDR3 in amino acids: CASSSGTVSSYEQYF. CDR3 in DNA: TGTGCCAGCAGCTCCGGGACAGTGTCCTCCTACGAGCAGTACTTC.

The V gene is TRBV5-1, the J gene TRBJ1-1; TRBD1 is a possible D gene (5 bases). In germline, CDR1 is SGHRS, CDR2 YFSETQ. This CDR3 contains 14 residues. The V gene lost 0 bases and the J gene lost 0 bases, with 6 bases spanning the gap. The CDR3 nucleotides are TGCGCCAGCAGCTTGGTGGGGCTGAACACTGAAGCTTTCTTT. Translated, it gives CASSLVGLNTEAFF.

This chain's CDR3 is CASSTTGDYGYTF. The CDR3 DNA is TGTGCCAGCAGTACCACAGGGGACTATGGCTACACCTTC. The chain links TRBV6-5 to TRBJ1-2; TRBD1 agrees at 7 bases. Germline-derived CDR1 and CDR2 are MNHEY and SVGAGI. J was trimmed by 3 bases and V by 5 bases; bases with no gene match: 3. This CDR3 contains 13 residues.

The chain is built from TRBV7-2 and TRBJ2-7; a weak D match, TRBD2 (6 bases). The V end lost 5 bases, the J end lost 5 bases, and 10 bases lay between the germline ends. The CDR3 is 12 amino acids. The germline gives CDR1 SGHTA, CDR2 FQGNSA. The CDR3 region is CASSRTMNEQYF. In DNA form, the CDR3 reads TGTGCCAGCAGCAGGACTATGAACGAGCAGTACTTC. Based on the CDR3 plus reference TRBV7-2 and TRBJ2-7, the full variable domain is GAGVSQSPSNKVTEKGKDVELRCDPISGHTALYWYRQSLGQGLEFLIYFQGNSAPDKSGLPSDRFSAERTGGSVSTLTIQRTQQEDSAVYLCASSRTMNEQYFGPGTRLTVT.

This chain connects TRBV30 to TRBJ2-5; no reliable D call. V was pared by 2 bases and J by 5 bases, with 12 bases between. CDR3 length equals 13 residues. Germline V gene lookup returns CDR1 GTSNPN and CDR2 SVGIG (reference sequence). The CDR3 nucleotides are TGTGCCTGGAGTCCGGAGTCGTTGGAGACCCAGTACTTC. Translating gives CAWSPESLETQYF.

V usage is TRBV5-1 and J usage is TRBJ2-7, with D possibly TRBD1 on 6 matching bases. V lost 4 bases and J lost 0, with 14 bases in between. The CDR3 totals 15 residues. Germline V gene sequence: CDR1 SGHRS, CDR2 YFSETQ. DNA for the CDR3: TGCGCCAGCAGCCCGACAGGCTCCAGCTCCTACGAGCAGTACTTC. Amino acids: CASSPTGSSSYEQYF.

The V call is TRBV7-6, the J call TRBJ1-2; D gene ambiguous. This CDR3 has 13 residues. CDR1 is SGHVS, CDR2 FNYEAQ, per germline. Trimming pared 1 base from V and 2 bases from J, leaving 5 bases between. The CDR3 reads CASSLEQNYGYTF. DNA of the CDR3: TGTGCCAGCAGCTTAGAACAGAACTATGGCTACACCTTC.

The rearrangement joins TRBV2 to TRBJ2-1; tentative D call: TRBD2 (6 bases). V lost 0 bases and J lost 5, with 14 bases in between. CDR1 is SNHLY and CDR2 is FYNNEI in the germline V gene. CDR3 length equals 16 residues. The CDR3 reads CASSEAEGTSDNEQFF. CDR3 nucleotides: TGTGCCAGCAGTGAAGCGGAGGGCACAAGCGACAATGAGCAGTTCTTC.

On this clone itself: One end of the junction is discordant with germline, which a read error may explain. The rearrangement links TRBV5-1 to TRBJ2-1; D is possibly TRBD2 (5 bases). The length of the CDR3 is 15 residues. Per the germline V gene, CDR1 is SGHRS and CDR2 is YFSETQ. CDR3 protein: CASRREVSSDNEQFF. Here the CDR3 DNA reads TGCGCCAGCCGCCGGGAAGTCAGCTCCGACAATGAGCAGTTCTTC. The full variable domain, in which reference TRBV5-1 and TRBJ2-1 provide the parts outside the CDR3, is KAGVTQTPRYLIKTRGQQVTLSCSPISGHRSVSWYQQTPGQGLQFLFEYFSETQRNKGNFPGRFSGRQFSNSRSEMNVSTLELGDSALYLCASRREVSSDNEQFFGPGTRLTVL.

The V call is TRBV29-1, the J call TRBJ1-1; weak D call: TRBD1 (5 bases). CDR1 SQVTM and CDR2 ANQGSEA come from the germline V gene. V gave up 0 bases and J gave up 6 bases, with 14 bases separating them. CDR3 length: 14 amino acids. CDR3 nucleotide sequence: TGCAGCGTTGAAGATGGGTCCAGGGTTGCTGAAGCTTTCTTT. It encodes CSVEDGSRVAEAFF.

This chain connects TRBV30 to TRBJ1-5; TRBD1 matches at 7 bases. With V trimmed by 0 bases and J by 9 bases, 5 bases remained unmatched. This CDR3 region has 13 residues. CDR1 GTSNPN and CDR2 SVGIG come from the germline V gene (reference sequence). CDR3 bases: TGTGCCTGGAGTGTAGGGGGCGGATGGCCCCAGCATTTT. Translation gives CAWSVGGGWPQHF.

The chain uses TRBV4-3 and TRBJ1-5, with D possibly being TRBD1 (5 bases). V was cut by 4 bases and J by 6 bases, with 10 bases left in between. Germline loops: CDR1 LGHNA, CDR2 YSLEER. This CDR3 is 13 amino acids long. CDR3 DNA sequence: TGCGCCAGCAGCCCCACAGGTTTTCAGCCCCAGCATTTT. The encoded protein is CASSPTGFQPQHF.

The gene calls are TRBV29-1 and TRBJ2-2, with TRBD2 matching 10 bases. The germline CDR1 and CDR2 sequences are SQVTM and ANQGSEA. The CDR3 is 14 amino acids. Trimming removed 4 bases from V and 4 bases from J; junction bases left unmatched: 3. In nucleotides, the CDR3 is TGCAGCGTTGTAGCGGGAGGTTTCACCGGGGAGCTGTTTTTT. It codes for CSVVAGGFTGELFF.

This rearrangement joins TRBV10-1 to TRBJ1-3; 8 positions match TRBD1. Looked up from germline, CDR1 is WNHNN and CDR2 is SYGVQD (reference sequence). CDR3 length equals 16 residues. Germline trimming cut 8 bases from V and 1 base from J; bases unmatched to any gene: 10. The CDR3 region is CASSKGQGVSGNTIYF. The DNA for the CDR3 is TGCGCCAGCTCGAAAGGACAGGGAGTATCTGGAAACACCATATATTTT.

The V and J genes are TRBV5-1 and TRBJ2-7; 8 bases are shared with TRBD1. With V trimmed by 4 bases and J by 4 bases, 4 bases remained unmatched. Germline CDR1 reads SGHRS; CDR2 reads YFSETQ. The CDR3 sequence is 13 residues long. This CDR3 is CASSLGQVYEQYF. DNA of the CDR3: TGCGCCAGCAGCCTGGGACAGGTTTACGAGCAGTACTTC. The variable domain in full, with the rest retrieved from reference TRBV5-1 and TRBJ2-7, is KAGVTQTPRYLIKTRGQQVTLSCSPISGHRSVSWYQQTPGQGLQFLFEYFSETQRNKGNFPGRFSGRQFSNSRSEMNVSTLELGDSALYLCASSLGQVYEQYFGPGTRLTVT.